The next 10 T cell receptor beta chains were all read from a single sample in a study of T cell repertoires in ileal Crohn's disease. Assay used: immunoSEQ multiplex PCR; TCRdb lists only in-frame clones, some missing. The sample records several thousand clones, 92% being singletons. Sequenced input: ileal tissue. The source of these receptors is an adult with Crohn's disease.

The chain couples TRBV18 to TRBJ2-5; 7 nucleotides match TRBD1. The V gene end was trimmed by 4 bases and the J gene end by 4 bases; junction bases not matched to a gene: 3. The CDR3 contains 13 residues. Per the germline V gene, CDR1 is KGHSH and CDR2 is LQKENI. This CDR3 reads CASSRHRGETQYF. The CDR3 DNA is TGTGCCAGCTCACGCCACAGGGGAGAGACCCAGTACTTC.

The V and J genes are TRBV21-1 and TRBJ2-1; TRBD1 was called by the table and not checked on the DNA. TRBV21-1 is described as a pseudogene. The CDR3 extends over 16 amino acids. DNA for the CDR3: TGTGCCGCTCGGGCAGGGGGCCCTTATAACAACAATGAGCAGTTCTTC. Amino acid sequence: CAARAGGPYNNNEQFF.

The chain uses TRBV2 and TRBJ1-1; D remains unclear. The germline V and J ends were trimmed by 6 bases and 6 bases, with 11 bases remaining between them. The CDR3 extends over 12 amino acids. CDR1 and CDR2 (germline): SNHLY, FYNNEI. The CDR3 region is CASRELNAEAFF. The CDR3 DNA is TGTGCCAGCAGGGAGCTGAATGCTGAAGCTTTCTTT.

The J gene is TRBJ1-2, the V gene TRBV10-3, with D unclear. Germline V CDR1 and CDR2: ENHRY, SYGVKD. The CDR3 runs 14 residues. V shed 8 bases and J shed 6 bases, with 19 bases lying between them. As DNA, the CDR3 is TGTGCCATCCGGCCCGAGGGTTTTCCCGATGGCTACACCTTC. Protein: CAIRPEGFPDGYTF.

The chain combines TRBV6-5 with TRBJ1-1; possible D gene TRBD1, 5 bases. Germline-derived CDR1 and CDR2 are MNHEY and SVGAGI. The CDR3 contains 15 residues. V lost 2 bases, J lost 3 bases, and 13 bases lay in between. The CDR3 DNA is TGTGCCAGCAGTTACGTAACTCCCAGGGACACTGAAGCTTTCTTT. It translates to CASSYVTPRDTEAFF.

This chain joins TRBV5-1 and TRBJ2-5, with 7 nucleotides matching TRBD1. The CDR3 is made up of 16 amino acids. Per the germline V gene, CDR1 is SGHRS and CDR2 is YFSETQ. The V and J ends lost 5 bases and 4 bases, in that order; junction bases with no gene match: 14. The CDR3 sequence: CASRSTPGGSRETQYF. CDR3 in DNA: TGCGCCAGCAGATCTACCCCAGGGGGTTCCCGAGAGACCCAGTACTTC. The full variable domain, rest sourced from reference TRBV5-1 and TRBJ2-5, is KAGVTQTPRYLIKTRGQQVTLSCSPISGHRSVSWYQQTPGQGLQFLFEYFSETQRNKGNFPGRFSGRQFSNSRSEMNVSTLELGDSALYLCASRSTPGGSRETQYFGPGTRLLVL.

This sequence joins TRBV5-1 and TRBJ1-2; 8 nucleotides match TRBD1. This CDR3 has 16 amino acids. Germline-derived CDR1 and CDR2 are SGHRS and YFSETQ. V lost 4 bases and J lost 1; bases outside the gene matches: 9. The CDR3 here is CASSLTTGVNNYGYTF. DNA for the CDR3: TGCGCCAGCAGCCTAACGACAGGGGTAAATAACTATGGCTACACCTTC.

This chain joins TRBV18 and TRBJ2-7, with D possibly TRBD1 on 5 matching bases. Germline V gene data show CDR1 as KGHSH and CDR2 as LQKENI. Trimming cost V 3 bases and J 4 bases, with 13 bases left between them. The CDR3 is 14 residues long. The CDR3 DNA follows: TGTGCCAGCTCACCCCCAATCGACAGTTACGAGCAGTACTTC. Protein sequence: CASSPPIDSYEQYF.

The rearrangement links TRBV11-2 to TRBJ2-1, with 8 nucleotides matching TRBD2. The CDR3 has 15 amino acids. Germline V lookup: CDR1 SGHAT, CDR2 FQNNGV. The V gene end was trimmed by 1 base and the J gene end by 8 bases; junction bases not matched to a gene: 7. The CDR3 region has the DNA TGTGCCAGCAGCTTAGTCCGGGAGGGCCGGGATGAGCAGTTCTTC. Its translation is CASSLVREGRDEQFF.

The chain couples TRBV27 to TRBJ1-1; 7 bases agree with TRBD1. CDR1 is MNHEY, CDR2 SMNVEV, per germline (reference sequence). With V trimmed by 6 bases and J by 5 bases, 9 bases remained unmatched. The CDR3 is 14 amino acids. The CDR3 bases are TGTGCCAGCAGACCCGTCCTCAGGGGGACTGAAGCTTTCTTT. The encoded protein is CASRPVLRGTEAFF.